A selection of T cell receptor beta chains follows, all from one sample in a study of identical twins. TCRdb reprocessed the 5' RACE reads with MiXCR, giving one entry per CDR3 protein. The sample consists of about 810,000 distinct CDR3 sequences, 12% of them appearing once. These data also formed part of another study, on yellow fever vaccine responses in identical twins.

The specimen sequenced was PBMCs. Receptors were obtained from a woman between 18 and 29 years old in good health. The conserved cysteine and the conserved F or W are not part of the CDR3 here.

J gene	V gene	CDR3 protein
TRBJ1-2	TRBV6-1	ASVPGPGDGYT
TRBJ2-4	TRBV7-2	ASSLVPEWGEY
TRBJ2-1	TRBV5-5	ASSSHTSGYPNEQF
TRBJ2-1	TRBV27	ASSSDLGSNEQF
TRBJ2-1	TRBV3-1	ASSPSGRLDTEQF
TRBJ2-1	TRBV5-6	ASSPSQTSGYHNEQF
TRBJ2-2	TRBV12-3/TRBV12-4	ASSRTSGPKRAGELF
TRBJ2-7	TRBV10-3	AIMELPSGGYEQY
TRBJ1-2	TRBV6-5	ASSNDGEAFYGYT
TRBJ2-3	TRBV3-1	ASSQEGGTGTQY
TRBJ2-1	TRBV20-1	SAPQPGHGYNEQF
TRBJ1-5	TRBV5-1	ASSLGGIFNQPQH
TRBJ2-7	TRBV7-2	ASSLALAYEQY
TRBJ2-1	TRBV20-1	SAHEPGGIYNEQF
TRBJ2-5	TRBV6-1	ASSEADGNLETQY
TRBJ2-3	TRBV20-1	SARPQRLAGVDTQY
TRBJ2-3	TRBV10-1	ASSEFSGVTDTQY
TRBJ1-2	TRBV28	ASSATAANYGYT
TRBJ1-1	TRBV5-1	ASSSGGLGMNTEAF
TRBJ2-2	TRBV7-3	ASSLTSGLNTGELF
TRBJ2-1	TRBV7-6	ASSLRGSGGKSYNEQF